The clone carrying this TCR beta chain was seen repeatedly, ten times or more. This specimen belongs to a study of regulatory T cells in long-lasting Graves disease. About the research overall: Prior antithyroid drug treatment in newly diagnosed Graves' patients lasted under 3 months.

Construction of TCR beta libraries relied on iRepertoire HTBI primers and on Arm-PCR targeting CDR3 regions. TCRdb analysed the multiplex PCR reads with MiXCR anew, one entry per CDR3 protein. The sample lists 520,000 or so distinct CDR3 sequences; 12% were seen once. Time point denoted: newly diagnosed GD, antithyroid drugs for less than 3 months. From PBMCs, RNA was extracted and then used to make the TCR library. Into tubes containing EDTA, approximately 8.9 milliliters of peripheral blood were drawn. These sequences were also reported in another study, on T cells in Graves' hyperthyroidism and ophthalmopathy. This second report adds: Using the HTBI primer set, a first-round RT-PCR was run on the TCR CDR3.

This receptor was taken from a woman in her 30s with Graves disease. Sequences were derived from peripheral blood mononuclear cells (PBMCs), sampled at new diagnosis, from a patient treated with antithyroid drugs.

The CDR3 protein is CASSGTGSETQYF. CDR3 in DNA: TGTGCCAGCAGCGGGACGGGTTCGGAGACCCAGTACTTC. The chain recombines TRBV7-2 with TRBJ2-5, with D possibly being TRBD1 or TRBD2 (5 bases each). The germline gives CDR1 SGHTA, CDR2 FQGNSA. The CDR3 has 13 residues. Trimming cost V 5 bases and J 5 bases, with 12 bases left between them.